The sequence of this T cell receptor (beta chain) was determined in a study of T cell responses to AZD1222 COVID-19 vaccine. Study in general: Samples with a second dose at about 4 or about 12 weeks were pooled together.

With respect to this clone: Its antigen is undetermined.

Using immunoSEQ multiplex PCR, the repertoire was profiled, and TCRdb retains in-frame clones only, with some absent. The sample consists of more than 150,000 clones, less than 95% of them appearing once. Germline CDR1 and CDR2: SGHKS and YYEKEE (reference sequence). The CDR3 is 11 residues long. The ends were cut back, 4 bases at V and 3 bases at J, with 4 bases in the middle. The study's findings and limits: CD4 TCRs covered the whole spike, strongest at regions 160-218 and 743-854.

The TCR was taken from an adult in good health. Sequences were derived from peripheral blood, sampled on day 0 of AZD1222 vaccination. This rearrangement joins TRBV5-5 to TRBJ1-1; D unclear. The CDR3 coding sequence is TGTGCCAGCAGCACTGACACTGAAGCTTTCTTT. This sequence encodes CASSTDTEAFF.